This T cell receptor beta chain was found in a study of molecular identifiers for immune sequencing clone quantification. Study results and limitations: Jurkat TCR RNA from one cell was spiked into 1 million or so naive cells, and it was reportedly detectable there. Clones above 20 RNA copies contained over 98% of effector molecules but under 1% of naive ones.

One entry per CDR3 protein, called by TCRdb with MiXCR from the PCR reads. This sample has over 550,000 distinct CDR3 sequences, with about 25% found just once. Sorting was used to obtain naive CD8 T cells (CD8+CD4-CCR7+CD45RA+). In its sample, this clonotype was seen many times. The antigen remains unidentified. The sequenced sample consisted of naive CD8+ T cells from blood, with Jurkat cell RNA spiked in. Described subset: FACS-sorted CD8+CD4-CCR7+CD45RA+ naive T cells. This sequence originates from a human donor in good health. Some libraries in this study had Jurkat cell RNA spiked in.

The CDR3 sequence: CASSPPGLAGGRETQYF. CDR3 coding DNA: TGTGCCAGCAGTCCACCGGGACTAGCGGGAGGACGAGAGACCCAGTACTTC. The rearrangement uses TRBV27 and TRBJ2-5, with 15 bases that match TRBD2. Losses at the gene ends were 5 bases for V and 4 bases for J; bases not matched to a gene: 8. There are 17 residues in the CDR3. CDR1 MNHEY and CDR2 SMNVEV come from the germline V gene (reference sequence).